This T cell receptor (beta chain) was retrieved from a study of technical replicates of blood from a few donors. Only in-frame clones appear in the TCRdb table, and some are missing; sequencing was by immunoSEQ multiplex PCR. The sample has 65,000 to 90,000 clones, roughly 94% seen once. The CDR3 extends over 13 amino acids. V was cut by 1 base and J by 8 bases, with 12 bases left in between. Germline CDR1 is SGHRS and CDR2 is YFSETQ. The sequence came from a human donor in good health. V and J are TRBV5-1 and TRBJ1-2; D unclear. Specimen: T cells isolated from PBMCs. CDR3 sequence (DNA): TGCGCCAGCAGCTTGACGGCGGGGAACGGCTACACCTTC. Amino acid sequence: CASSLTAGNGYTF.